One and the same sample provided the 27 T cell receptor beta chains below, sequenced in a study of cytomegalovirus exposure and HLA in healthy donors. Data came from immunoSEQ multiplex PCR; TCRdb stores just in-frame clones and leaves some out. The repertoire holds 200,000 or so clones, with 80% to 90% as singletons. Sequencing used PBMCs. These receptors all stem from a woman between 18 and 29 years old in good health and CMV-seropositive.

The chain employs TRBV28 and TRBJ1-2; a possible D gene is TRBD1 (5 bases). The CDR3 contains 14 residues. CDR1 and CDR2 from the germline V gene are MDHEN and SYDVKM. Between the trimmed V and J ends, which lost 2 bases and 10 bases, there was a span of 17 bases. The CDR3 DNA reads TGTGCCAGCAGTTTAAATGGGGCGTTTTATTACTACACCTTC. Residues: CASSLNGAFYYYTF.

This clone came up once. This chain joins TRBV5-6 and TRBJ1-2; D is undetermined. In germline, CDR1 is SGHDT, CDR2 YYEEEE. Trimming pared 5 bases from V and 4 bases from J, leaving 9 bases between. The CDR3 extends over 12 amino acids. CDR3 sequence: CASRAGSYGYTF. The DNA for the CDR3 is TGTGCCAGCAGGGCGGGATCCTATGGCTACACCTTC.

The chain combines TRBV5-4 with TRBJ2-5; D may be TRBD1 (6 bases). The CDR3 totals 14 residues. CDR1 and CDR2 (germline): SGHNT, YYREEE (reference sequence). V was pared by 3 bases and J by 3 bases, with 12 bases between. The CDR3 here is CASSSQGHKETQYF. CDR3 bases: TGTGCCAGCAGCTCACAGGGTCACAAAGAGACCCAGTACTTC. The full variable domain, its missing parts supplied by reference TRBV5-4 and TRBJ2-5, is ETGVTQSPTHLIKTRGQQVTLRCSSQSGHNTVSWYQQALGQGPQFIFQYYREEENGRGNFPPRFSGLQFPNYSSELNVNALELDDSALYLCASSSQGHKETQYFGPGTRLLVL.

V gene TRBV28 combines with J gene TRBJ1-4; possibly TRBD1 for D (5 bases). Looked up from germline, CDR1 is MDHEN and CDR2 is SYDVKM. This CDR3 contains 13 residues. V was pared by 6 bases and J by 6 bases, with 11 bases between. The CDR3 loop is CASRTAGDEKLFF. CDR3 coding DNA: TGTGCCAGCAGAACCGCGGGGGATGAAAAACTGTTTTTT.

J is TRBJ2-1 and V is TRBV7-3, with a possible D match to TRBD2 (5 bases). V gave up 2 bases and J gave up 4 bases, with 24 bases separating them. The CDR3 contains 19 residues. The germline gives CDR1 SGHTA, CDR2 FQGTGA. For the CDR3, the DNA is TGTGCCAGCAGCTTAGTGGCTGGTAGCGTAGGGCTCCAGTACAATGAGCAGTTCTTC. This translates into CASSLVAGSVGLQYNEQFF.

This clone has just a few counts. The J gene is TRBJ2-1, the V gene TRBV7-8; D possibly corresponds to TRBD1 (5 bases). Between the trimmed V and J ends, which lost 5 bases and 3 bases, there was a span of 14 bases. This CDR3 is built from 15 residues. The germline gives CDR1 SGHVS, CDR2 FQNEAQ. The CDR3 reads CASSPTRAFYNEQFF. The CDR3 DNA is TGTGCCAGCAGCCCGACCAGGGCCTTCTACAATGAGCAGTTCTTC.

CDR3 loop: CASGDLAFTDTQYF. For the CDR3, the DNA is TGTGCCAGTGGAGACCTGGCATTCACAGATACGCAGTATTTT. This sequence joins TRBV6-1 and TRBJ2-3; D unresolved. The CDR3 consists of 14 residues. CDR1 and CDR2 (germline): MNHNS, SASEGT. Trimming pared 9 bases from V and 2 bases from J, leaving 15 bases between.

CDR3 bases: TGCGCCAGCAGCCTGTACGGGAGGAGCACAGATACGCAGTATTTT. Residues: CASSLYGRSTDTQYF. The chain couples TRBV5-1 to TRBJ2-3, with TRBD2 matching over 7 bases. This CDR3 comprises 15 residues. Germline loops: CDR1 SGHRS, CDR2 YFSETQ. V trimming: 4 bases; J trimming: 0 bases; junction bases outside the gene matches: 5.

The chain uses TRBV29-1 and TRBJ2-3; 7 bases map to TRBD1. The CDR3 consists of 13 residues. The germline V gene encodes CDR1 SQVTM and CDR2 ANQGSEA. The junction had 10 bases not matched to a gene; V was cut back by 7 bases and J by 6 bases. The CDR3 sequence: CSAGTEVGDTQYF. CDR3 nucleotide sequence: TGCAGCGCCGGGACAGAAGTAGGGGATACGCAGTATTTT.

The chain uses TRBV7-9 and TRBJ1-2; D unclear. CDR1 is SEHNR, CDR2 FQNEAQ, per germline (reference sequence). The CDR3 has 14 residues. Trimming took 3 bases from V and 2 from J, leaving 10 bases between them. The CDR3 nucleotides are TGTGCCAGCAGCTTCACAACACCCAACTATGGCTACACCTTC. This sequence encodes CASSFTTPNYGYTF. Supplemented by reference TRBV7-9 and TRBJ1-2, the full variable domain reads DTGVSQNPRHKITKRGQNVTFRCDPISEHNRLYWYRQTLGQGPEFLTYFQNEAQLEKSRLLSDRFSAERPKGSFSTLEIQRTEQGDSAMYLCASSFTTPNYGYTFGSGTRLTVV.

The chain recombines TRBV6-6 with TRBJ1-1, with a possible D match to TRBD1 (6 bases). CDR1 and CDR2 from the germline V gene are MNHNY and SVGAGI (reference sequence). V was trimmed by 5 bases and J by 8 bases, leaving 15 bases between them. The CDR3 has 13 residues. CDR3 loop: CASSVRGALEAFF. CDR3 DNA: TGTGCCAGCAGTGTCAGGGGCGCGTTGGAAGCTTTCTTT.

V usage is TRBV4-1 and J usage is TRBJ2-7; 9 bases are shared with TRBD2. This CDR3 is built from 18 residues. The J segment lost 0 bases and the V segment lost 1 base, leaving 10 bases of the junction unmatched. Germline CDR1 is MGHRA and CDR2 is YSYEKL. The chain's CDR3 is CASSQVVTSGGSSYEQYF. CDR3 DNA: TGCGCCAGCAGCCAAGTTGTGACTAGCGGAGGGAGCTCCTACGAGCAGTACTTC.

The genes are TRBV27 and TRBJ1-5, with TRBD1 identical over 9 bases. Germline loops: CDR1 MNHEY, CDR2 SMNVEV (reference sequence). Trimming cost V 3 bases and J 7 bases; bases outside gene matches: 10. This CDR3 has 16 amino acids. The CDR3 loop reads CASSFNRGQGRQPQHF. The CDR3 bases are TGTGCCAGCAGTTTTAACAGGGGACAGGGTAGGCAGCCCCAGCATTTT.

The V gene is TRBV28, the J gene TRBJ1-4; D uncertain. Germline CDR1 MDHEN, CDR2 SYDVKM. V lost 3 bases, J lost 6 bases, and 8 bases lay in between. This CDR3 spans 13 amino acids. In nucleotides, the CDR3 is TGTGCCAGCAGTTTTCTCTTTGATGAAAAACTGTTTTTT. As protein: CASSFLFDEKLFF.

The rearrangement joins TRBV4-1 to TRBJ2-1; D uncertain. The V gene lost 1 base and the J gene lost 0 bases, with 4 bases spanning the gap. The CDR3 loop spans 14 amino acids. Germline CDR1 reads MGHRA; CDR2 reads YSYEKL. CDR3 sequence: CASSQGSSYNEQFF. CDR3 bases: TGCGCCAGCAGCCAAGGTAGCTCCTACAATGAGCAGTTCTTC.

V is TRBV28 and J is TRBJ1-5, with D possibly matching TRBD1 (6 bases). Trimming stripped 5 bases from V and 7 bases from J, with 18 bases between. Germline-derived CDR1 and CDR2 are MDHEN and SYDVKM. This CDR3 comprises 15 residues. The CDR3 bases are TGTGCCAGCAGTCGCGACAGGCCAGCGGGACAGCCCCAGCATTTT. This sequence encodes CASSRDRPAGQPQHF.

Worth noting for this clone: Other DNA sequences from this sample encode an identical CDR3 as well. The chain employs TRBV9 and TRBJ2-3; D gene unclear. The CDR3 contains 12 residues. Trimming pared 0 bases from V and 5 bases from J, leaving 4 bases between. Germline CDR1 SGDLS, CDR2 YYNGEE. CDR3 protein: CASSVVEDTQYF. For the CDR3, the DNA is TGTGCCAGCAGCGTAGTAGAAGATACGCAGTATTTT.

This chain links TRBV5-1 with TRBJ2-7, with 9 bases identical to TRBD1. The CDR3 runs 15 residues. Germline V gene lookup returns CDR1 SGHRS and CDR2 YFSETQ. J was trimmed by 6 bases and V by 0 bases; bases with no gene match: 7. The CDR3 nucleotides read TGCGCCAGCAGCTTGGTCGGGACAGGGCCCAGCGAGCAGTACTTC. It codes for CASSLVGTGPSEQYF.

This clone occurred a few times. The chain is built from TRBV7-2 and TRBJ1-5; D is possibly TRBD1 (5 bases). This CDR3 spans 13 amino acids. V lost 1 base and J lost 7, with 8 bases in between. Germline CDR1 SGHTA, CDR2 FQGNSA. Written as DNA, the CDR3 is TGTGCCAGCAGCTTAGTCAGGGAACAGCCCCAGCATTTT. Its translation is CASSLVREQPQHF.

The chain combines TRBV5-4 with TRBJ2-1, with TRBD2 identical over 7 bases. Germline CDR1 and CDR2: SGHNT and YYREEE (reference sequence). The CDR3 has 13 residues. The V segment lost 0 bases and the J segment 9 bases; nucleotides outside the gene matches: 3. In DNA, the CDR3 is TGTGCCAGCAGCTTGGTGGCTAGCGGTGAGCAGTTCTTC. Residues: CASSLVASGEQFF.

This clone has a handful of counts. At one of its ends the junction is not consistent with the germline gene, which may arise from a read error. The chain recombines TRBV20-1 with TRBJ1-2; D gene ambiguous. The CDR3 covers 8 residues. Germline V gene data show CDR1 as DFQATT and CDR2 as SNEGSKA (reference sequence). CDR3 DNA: TGCAGTGCTAGAGATAGTTCTTTC. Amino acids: CSARDSSF.

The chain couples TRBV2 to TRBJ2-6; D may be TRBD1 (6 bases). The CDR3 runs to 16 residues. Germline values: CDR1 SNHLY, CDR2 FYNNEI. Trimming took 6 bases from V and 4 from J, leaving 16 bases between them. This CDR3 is CASSPYRADGANVLTF. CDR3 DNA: TGTGCCAGCAGCCCGTACAGGGCAGACGGGGCCAACGTCCTGACTTTC.

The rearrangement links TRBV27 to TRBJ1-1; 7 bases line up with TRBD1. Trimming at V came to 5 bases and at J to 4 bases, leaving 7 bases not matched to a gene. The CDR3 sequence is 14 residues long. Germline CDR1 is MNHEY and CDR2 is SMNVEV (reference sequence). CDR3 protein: CASSPRQGGTEAFF. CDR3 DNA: TGTGCCAGCAGTCCAAGACAGGGTGGCACTGAAGCTTTCTTT.

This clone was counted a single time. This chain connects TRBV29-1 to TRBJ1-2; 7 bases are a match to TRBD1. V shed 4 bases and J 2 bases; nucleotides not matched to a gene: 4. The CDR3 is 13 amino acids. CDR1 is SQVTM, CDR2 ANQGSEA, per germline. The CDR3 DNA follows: TGCAGCGTTGGTACAGGGGAAAACTATGGCTACACCTTC. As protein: CSVGTGENYGYTF.

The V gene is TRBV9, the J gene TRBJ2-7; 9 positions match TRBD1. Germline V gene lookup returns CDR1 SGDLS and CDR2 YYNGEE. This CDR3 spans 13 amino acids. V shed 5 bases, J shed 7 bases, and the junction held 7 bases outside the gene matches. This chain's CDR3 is CASSRTGAGEQYF. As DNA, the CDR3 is TGTGCCAGCAGTAGGACAGGGGCTGGAGAGCAGTACTTC.

The DNA for the CDR3 is TGTGCCAGCAGCCTCGGGACAGGAAAAGAGACCCAGTACTTC. Amino acids: CASSLGTGKETQYF. This rearrangement joins TRBV7-7 to TRBJ2-5; TRBD1 matches at 8 bases. The CDR3 is 14 residues long. Trimming took 5 bases from V and 3 from J; bases not matched to a gene: 5. Germline V gene sequence: CDR1 SSHAT, CDR2 FNYEAQ (reference sequence).

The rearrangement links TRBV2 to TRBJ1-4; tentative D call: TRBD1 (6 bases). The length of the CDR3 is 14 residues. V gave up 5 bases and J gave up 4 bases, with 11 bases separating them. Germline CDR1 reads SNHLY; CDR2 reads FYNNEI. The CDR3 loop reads CASSPQGLNEKLFF. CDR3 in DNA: TGTGCCAGCAGTCCACAGGGCCTTAATGAAAAACTGTTTTTT.